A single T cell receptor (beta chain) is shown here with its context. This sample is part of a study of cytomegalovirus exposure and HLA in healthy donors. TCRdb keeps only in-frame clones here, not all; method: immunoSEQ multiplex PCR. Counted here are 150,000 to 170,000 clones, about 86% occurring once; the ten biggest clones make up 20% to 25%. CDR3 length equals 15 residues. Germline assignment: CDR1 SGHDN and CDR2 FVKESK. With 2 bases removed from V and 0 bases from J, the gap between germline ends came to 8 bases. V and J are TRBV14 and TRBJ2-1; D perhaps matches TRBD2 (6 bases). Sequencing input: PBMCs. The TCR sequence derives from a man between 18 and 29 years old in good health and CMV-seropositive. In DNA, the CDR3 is TGTGCCAGCAGCCAAACTAGCAGCTCCTACAATGAGCAGTTCTTC. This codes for CASSQTSSSYNEQFF. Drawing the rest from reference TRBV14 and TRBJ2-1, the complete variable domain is EAGVTQFPSHSVIEKGQTVTLRCDPISGHDNLYWYRRVMGKEIKFLLHFVKESKQDESGMPNNRFLAERTGGTYSTLKVQPAELEDSGVYFCASSQTSSSYNEQFFGPGTRLTVL.